What follows are 13 T cell receptor beta chains derived from one specimen sequenced in a study of T cells expressing NK-cell markers. With the 5' RACE reads reprocessed, TCRdb shows one record per CDR3 protein and no DNA. This sample's table has approximately 1,300 distinct CDR3 sequences. Input material: blood T cells: a sorted CD56 or NKG2C T cell subset, CD4+ or CD8+ T cells, or bulk PBMC T cells (not recorded which). The receptors here all came from a woman younger than 30 in good health.

This chain uses TRBV29-1 with TRBJ2-1; with no DNA, the TCRdb D assignment of TRBD1 cannot be verified. The CDR3 runs 14 residues. The germline V gene encodes CDR1 SQVTM and CDR2 ANQGSEA. The CDR3 loop reads CSAQTPYSVHEQFF.

This clonotype is identified as medium-sized (0.01 to 0.1%) from frequency. The V and J genes are TRBV20-1 and TRBJ2-4; TCRdb gives TRBD2 as the D gene, but with no DNA this cannot be confirmed. Germline CDR1 and CDR2: DFQATT and SNEGSKA (reference sequence). This CDR3 has 14 amino acids. This CDR3 reads CSARVYGRVKGEYF.

According to its frequency, this clonotype is medium-sized. V gene TRBV7-9 combines with J gene TRBJ1-1. Germline values: CDR1 SEHNR, CDR2 FQNEAQ (reference sequence). CDR3 length equals 16 residues. CDR3: CASSPIRREECPEAFF. Full variable domain (missing parts from reference TRBV7-9 and TRBJ1-1): DTGVSQNPRHKITKRGQNVTFRCDPISEHNRLYWYRQTLGQGPEFLTYFQNEAQLEKSRLLSDRFSAERPKGSFSTLEIQRTEQGDSAMYLCASSPIRREECPEAFFGQGTRLTVV.

This clonotype ranks as medium-sized in terms of frequency. This sequence joins TRBV20-1 and TRBJ1-3. The germline gives CDR1 DFQATT, CDR2 SNEGSKA (reference sequence). This CDR3 is 13 amino acids long. The CDR3 loop reads CSAREGDGNTIYF.

This clonotype is classed as medium-sized (0.01 to 0.1%) by frequency. The chain employs TRBV9 and TRBJ2-7; TCRdb calls TRBD2, which cannot be checked without DNA. The CDR3 contains 14 residues. CDR1 and CDR2 from the germline V gene are SGDLS and YYNGEE. The CDR3: CASSTRTSDYEQYF.

This clonotype registers medium-sized (0.01 to 0.1%) by frequency. The rearrangement uses TRBV27 and TRBJ1-1. Germline CDR1 reads MNHEY; CDR2 reads SMNVEV (reference sequence). The CDR3 loop spans 15 amino acids. This CDR3 reads CASSPPGPVRSEAFF.

By frequency, this clonotype is medium-sized (0.01 to 0.1%). The CDR3 sequence: CASRGTGGSGAYTGELFF. This chain uses TRBV25-1 with TRBJ2-2; TCRdb's D call, TRBD1, is unchecked because there is no DNA. The CDR3 runs to 18 residues. From germline, CDR1 is MGHDK and CDR2 SYGVNS.

This clonotype is labeled medium-sized (0.01 to 0.1%) based on frequency. The rearrangement uses TRBV11-1 and TRBJ2-2; the TCRdb call, TRBD1, lacks DNA for checking. Germline CDR1 SGHAT, CDR2 FQDESV (reference sequence). The CDR3 contains 19 residues. CDR3 amino acids: CASSLRQGFRGSNTGELFF. The whole variable domain, filled in from reference TRBV11-1 and TRBJ2-2, reads EAEVAQSPRYKITEKSQAVAFWCDPISGHATLYWYRQILGQGPELLVQFQDESVVDDSQLPKDRFSAERLKGVDSTLKIQPAELGDSAMYLCASSLRQGFRGSNTGELFFGEGSRLTVL.

Judged by frequency, this clonotype is medium-sized (0.01 to 0.1%). The V call is TRBV5-1, the J call TRBJ1-2. This CDR3 is built from 13 residues. Germline V gene lookup returns CDR1 SGHRS and CDR2 YFSETQ. The chain's CDR3 is CASSLVGPYGYTF.

Judged by frequency, this clonotype is medium-sized. The gene calls are TRBV11-2 and TRBJ1-1. Germline V gives CDR1 SGHAT, CDR2 FQNNGV. This CDR3 is 13 amino acids long. CDR3 residues: CASSLGANTEAFF. The full variable domain, completed using reference TRBV11-2 and TRBJ1-1, is EAGVAQSPRYKIIEKRQSVAFWCNPISGHATLYWYQQILGQGPKLLIQFQNNGVVDDSQLPKDRFSAERLKGVDSTLKIQPAKLEDSAVYLCASSLGANTEAFFGQGTRLTVV.

This chain links TRBV10-2 with TRBJ1-1; without DNA, the TCRdb call of TRBD1 cannot be checked. CDR3 length equals 18 residues. The germline CDR1 and CDR2 sequences are WSHSY and SAAADI. CDR3 region: CASSEFWVRDQVNTEAFF.

Considering frequency, this clonotype is medium-sized (0.01 to 0.1%). The chain recombines TRBV7-4 with TRBJ2-1; absent DNA, TCRdb's TRBD1 call cannot be checked. This CDR3 comprises 18 residues. CDR1 is SGHVT and CDR2 is SQSDAQ in the germline V gene. The CDR3 region is CASSPLEVAGPTYNEQFF.

Here the CDR3 reads CASPPAGRPSNEQFF. The gene calls are TRBV10-2 and TRBJ2-1; the TCRdb D gene call, TRBD2, has no DNA to confirm it. The germline CDR1 and CDR2 sequences are WSHSY and SAAADI. The CDR3 length is 15 residues.